Below are 19 T cell receptor beta chains sequenced from a single sample in a study of blood T cell repertoires in COVID-19. Libraries were prepared by immunoSEQ multiplex PCR; TCRdb keeps only in-frame clonotypes and omits some of them. This sample has 150,000 to 200,000 clones, with about four fifths found just once. The sequenced sample was PBMCs or T cells enriched from blood (not recorded which). These receptors were taken from a man aged 50-60 years who had recovered from COVID-19.

The CDR3 loop is CASSPPGTGGNEQFF. The DNA for the CDR3 is TGTGCCAGCAGCCCGCCCGGGACTGGGGGCAATGAGCAGTTCTTC. The chain combines TRBV28 with TRBJ2-1, with a tentative D call TRBD2 (6 bases). V lost 6 bases and J 6 bases, leaving 18 bases between the germline ends. From germline, CDR1 is MDHEN and CDR2 SYDVKM. The length of the CDR3 is 15 residues.

This sequence joins TRBV5-1 and TRBJ1-3; D remains unclear. The germline V and J ends were trimmed by 5 bases and 0 bases, with 12 bases remaining between them. The CDR3 contains 15 residues. CDR1 SGHRS and CDR2 YFSETQ come from the germline V gene. Written as DNA, the CDR3 is TGCGCCAGCAGGGAGGACTCGAACTCTGGAAACACCATATATTTT. Translation gives CASREDSNSGNTIYF.

Of note for this clone: Other DNA sequences within the sample encode an identical CDR3. The chain has TRBV7-3 and TRBJ2-3; 13 bases are shared with TRBD2. The CDR3 is 15 amino acids. Germline V gene sequence: CDR1 SGHTA, CDR2 FQGTGA. Germline trimming cut 2 bases from V and 4 bases from J; bases unmatched to any gene: 0. The CDR3 loop reads CASSLGLAGADTQYF. The CDR3 nucleotides are TGTGCCAGCAGCTTAGGACTAGCGGGGGCAGATACGCAGTATTTT.

The genes are TRBV11-1 and TRBJ1-3, with D possibly matching TRBD1 (5 bases). The CDR3 covers 14 residues. In germline, CDR1 is SGHAT, CDR2 FQDESV (reference sequence). Trimming shortened V by 4 bases and J by 4 bases, and 11 bases separated the two germline ends. The CDR3: CASSSRVDGNTIYF. CDR3 DNA sequence: TGTGCCAGCAGCTCCAGGGTGGACGGAAACACCATATATTTT.

The chain carries TRBV12-3 or TRBV12-4 and TRBJ1-1, with D unresolved. CDR3 length equals 13 residues. V lost 6 bases and J 6 bases, leaving 14 bases between the germline ends. CDR3 sequence: CASSPGIGAEAFF. DNA for the CDR3: TGTGCCAGCAGCCCCGGGATCGGCGCTGAAGCTTTCTTT.

Only a few counts were recorded for this clone. The chain recombines TRBV30 with TRBJ1-2, with TRBD1 as a possible D gene (5 bases). The V end lost 4 bases, the J end lost 5 bases, and 14 bases lay between the germline ends. CDR1 and CDR2 from the germline V gene are GTSNPN and SVGIG (reference sequence). The CDR3 contains 13 residues. The CDR3 nucleotides are TGTGCCTGGATGAGGGGCGGGGAGTATGGCTACACCTTC. Translating gives CAWMRGGEYGYTF.

The V gene is TRBV19, the J gene TRBJ1-6; D might be TRBD1 (5 bases). The CDR3 loop spans 16 amino acids. Germline CDR1 reads LNHDA; CDR2 reads SQIVND (reference sequence). Trimming cost V 8 bases and J 0 bases, with 14 bases left between them. The CDR3 sequence: CASASTVSSYNSPLHF. In DNA, the CDR3 is TGTGCCAGTGCCTCGACAGTGAGCTCCTATAATTCACCCCTCCACTTT. The whole variable domain, remainder taken from reference TRBV19 and TRBJ1-6, is DGGITQSPKYLFRKEGQNVTLSCEQNLNHDAMYWYRQDPGQGLRLIYYSQIVNDFQKGDIAEGYSVSREKKESFPLTVTSAQKNPTAFYLCASASTVSSYNSPLHFGNGTRLTVT.

The chain uses TRBV6-5 and TRBJ1-1, with 8 bases matching TRBD1. CDR1 and CDR2 from the germline V gene are MNHEY and SVGAGI. The CDR3 covers 12 residues. The trim removed 5 bases at V and 8 bases at J, leaving 4 bases unmatched. The CDR3 here is CASSTNRGEAFF. The DNA for the CDR3 is TGTGCCAGCAGTACTAACAGGGGGGAAGCTTTCTTT.

As regards this clone: A read error may account for a junction end that differs from germline. This chain links TRBV12-3 or TRBV12-4 with TRBJ1-1, with D possibly TRBD1 on 6 matching bases. The CDR3 totals 11 residues. CDR3 in amino acids: CASSTTWGPAF. DNA for the CDR3: TGTGCCAGCAGTACGACGTGGGGGCCAGCTTTT.

This rearrangement joins TRBV14 to TRBJ2-1; no reliable D call. This CDR3 spans 12 amino acids. Germline CDR1 reads SGHDN; CDR2 reads FVKESK. Trimming shortened V by 2 bases and J by 9 bases, and 8 bases separated the two germline ends. The DNA for the CDR3 is TGTGCCAGCAGCCAACGCGCCGCTGAGCAGTTCTTC. Protein: CASSQRAAEQFF. Based on the CDR3 plus reference TRBV14 and TRBJ2-1, the full variable domain is EAGVTQFPSHSVIEKGQTVTLRCDPISGHDNLYWYRRVMGKEIKFLLHFVKESKQDESGMPNNRFLAERTGGTYSTLKVQPAELEDSGVYFCASSQRAAEQFFGPGTRLTVL.

The chain carries TRBV5-6 and TRBJ1-3; tentative D call: TRBD1 (5 bases). Germline-derived CDR1 and CDR2 are SGHDT and YYEEEE. The V and J ends lost 0 bases and 6 bases respectively, with 10 bases between them. The length of the CDR3 is 14 residues. The CDR3 reads CASSLDRSVNTIYF. DNA for the CDR3: TGTGCCAGCAGCTTGGACAGGAGTGTAAACACCATATATTTT.

The genes are TRBV28 and TRBJ1-6; 9 bases line up with TRBD1. V lost 5 bases to trimming and J lost 5 bases; unmatched junction nucleotides: 4. Germline V lookup: CDR1 MDHEN, CDR2 SYDVKM. This CDR3 comprises 15 residues. The CDR3 nucleotides are TGTGCCAGCAGTCAAGGGGACAGGGATAATTCACCCCTCCACTTT. Protein product: CASSQGDRDNSPLHF.

As concerns this clone: Other nucleotide sequences in the sample specify the same CDR3. This chain uses TRBV9 with TRBJ2-5; maybe TRBD2 (7 bases). Germline V gene lookup returns CDR1 SGDLS and CDR2 YYNGEE. The V end was cut by 4 bases, the J end by 5 bases, with 12 bases between. CDR3 length equals 13 residues. The CDR3 region has the DNA TGTGCCAGCAGCCCCGGGGGGCGGGAGACCCAGTACTTC. Translating it yields CASSPGGRETQYF.

This clone was observed a few times. This chain uses TRBV4-1 with TRBJ1-1; 7 bases map to TRBD1. The germline CDR1 and CDR2 sequences are MGHRA and YSYEKL. The CDR3 spans 13 residues. Trimming removed 3 bases from V and 10 bases from J; junction bases left unmatched: 8. Here the CDR3 DNA reads TGCGCCAGCAGCCAGGTCAGACAGGGAGGAGCTTTCTTT. Protein: CASSQVRQGGAFF.

The chain joins TRBV2 to TRBJ1-5, with D tentatively TRBD1 (6 bases). This CDR3 contains 15 residues. V was shortened by 2 bases and J by 2 bases, with 10 bases between the two germline ends. Germline lookup yields CDR1 SNHLY and CDR2 FYNNEI. The CDR3 coding sequence is TGTGCCAGCAGTGAAAGGAACAGGGGCAATCAGCCCCAGCATTTT. It translates to CASSERNRGNQPQHF. Looking up the rest from reference TRBV2 and TRBJ1-5 gives the full variable domain: EPEVTQTPSHQVTQMGQEVILRCVPISNHLYFYWYRQILGQKVEFLVSFYNNEISEKSEIFDDQFSVERPDGSNFTLKIRSTKLEDSAMYFCASSERNRGNQPQHFGDGTRLSIL.

The rearrangement links TRBV25-1 to TRBJ2-3, with 12 positions matching TRBD2. Trimming cost V 8 bases and J 4 bases; bases outside gene matches: 7. Germline CDR1 is MGHDK and CDR2 is SYGVNS. The CDR3 covers 15 residues. CDR3 in amino acids: CASALAGGVADTQYF. The CDR3 region has the DNA TGTGCCAGCGCTCTAGCGGGGGGGGTTGCAGATACGCAGTATTTT.

CDR3 nucleotides: TGTGCCAGCTCACAGACAGGAGGTCCCAACACCGGGGAGCTGTTTTTT. Protein: CASSQTGGPNTGELFF. This rearrangement joins TRBV18 to TRBJ2-2; D might be TRBD1 (6 bases). With 4 bases removed from V and 2 bases from J, the gap between germline ends came to 14 bases. CDR1 and CDR2 from the germline V gene are KGHSH and LQKENI. This CDR3 has 16 amino acids. Full variable domain (outside the CDR3, taken from reference TRBV18 and TRBJ2-2): NAGVMQNPRHLVRRRGQEARLRCSPMKGHSHVYWYRQLPEEGLKFMVYLQKENIIDESGMPKERFSAEFPKEGPSILRIQQVVRGDSAAYFCASSQTGGPNTGELFFGEGSRLTVL.

The table lists this clone with a count of one. CDR3 sequence reads: CASSGPGQGTDTQYF. The DNA for the CDR3 is TGTGCCAGCAGCGGCCCGGGACAGGGCACAGATACGCAGTATTTT. This chain joins TRBV9 and TRBJ2-3, with 8 bases aligning to TRBD1. Germline V CDR1 and CDR2: SGDLS, YYNGEE. The CDR3 has 15 residues. Germline trimming cut 3 bases from V and 1 base from J; bases unmatched to any gene: 4.

The CDR3 DNA follows: TGTGCCAGCTCACCTTCTTTTTCGCTGACAGTGAACACTGAAGCTTTCTTT. Encoded protein: CASSPSFSLTVNTEAFF. V gene TRBV18 combines with J gene TRBJ1-1; D is perhaps TRBD1 (5 bases). This CDR3 contains 17 residues. Germline CDR1 reads KGHSH; CDR2 reads LQKENI. Trimming shortened V by 3 bases and J by 0 bases, and 17 bases separated the two germline ends. The full variable domain, completed using reference TRBV18 and TRBJ1-1, is NAGVMQNPRHLVRRRGQEARLRCSPMKGHSHVYWYRQLPEEGLKFMVYLQKENIIDESGMPKERFSAEFPKEGPSILRIQQVVRGDSAAYFCASSPSFSLTVNTEAFFGQGTRLTVV.